This TCR beta chain was captured in a study of T cells after posttransplantation cyclophosphamide. Germline values: CDR1 SGHRS, CDR2 YFSETQ. V gave up 7 bases and J gave up 3 bases, with 14 bases separating them. CDR3 length equals 13 residues. Whole-study results and caveats: Later blood repertoires were often dominated by clones from the donor CD8+ memory compartment. Skin or GI-infiltrating T cells shared few TRB sequences with blood. Recipient CMV seropositivity and CMV reactivation strongly tracked TRB clonality.

Concerning this clone itself: Its antigen remains unidentified.

The assay was immunoSEQ multiplex PCR, and TCRdb's table has in-frame clones only and misses some. The data show tens of thousands of clones, roughly 93% seen once. This clonotype originated in a woman between 25 and 40 years old in good health and a related stem cell transplant donor. Sequencing was carried out using PBMCs. The genes are TRBV5-1 and TRBJ2-7; D gene unclear. CDR3 nucleotides: TGCGCCAGCCGGGCGCCGTCGGACTACGAGCAGTACTTC. Its protein is CASRAPSDYEQYF.